This TCR beta chain emerged from a study of blood T cell repertoires in COVID-19. About the research overall: Donors in the United States, Italy and Spain gave samples during acute or convalescent COVID-19.

CDR3 length: 14 residues. The germline CDR1 and CDR2 sequences are ENHRY and SYGVKD. V lost 6 bases and J lost 8, with 16 bases in between. The method was immunoSEQ multiplex PCR; TCRdb's version includes in-frame clones alone and lacks a portion of them. The table shows roughly 280,000 clones, with 70% to 90% occurring only once. The V gene is TRBV10-3, the J gene TRBJ1-4; a weak D match, TRBD1 (6 bases). The TCR was taken from a woman in her 70s with acute or convalescent COVID-19. Sequencing was done on a sample of peripheral blood. The DNA for the CDR3 is TGTGCCATCAGCCGCGGGAGCAGGGGAGAAAAACTGTTTTTT. Translating gives CAISRGSRGEKLFF.